The clone carrying this TCR beta chain was seen a handful of times. Its antigen is unknown. The PCR used 60 Vbeta and 13 Jbeta primers. As handled by the study authors: Approximately 12 million of about 80 million unique TCR beta chains were shared, per a later count. Generated by immunoSEQ multiplex PCR, the TCRdb table keeps only in-frame clones and is missing some. V and J calls and clone size are copied from that table; D and trimming were computed from the DNA. The repertoire has around 120,000 clones, 15% to 19% of them found once; the top ten carry under 2%. These data originate in a study of cytomegalovirus exposure and HLA in healthy donors. Findings of the study overall: Some V segments could not be told apart, so they were left out, TRBV6-2 and TRBV6-3 among them. When analyzed later, a missense DCLRE1C variant was found to be linked to TCR beta V- and J-gene trimming.

The CDR3 loop spans 14 amino acids. J gave up 5 bases and V 6 bases, and 9 bases lay outside the gene matches. Looked up from germline, CDR1 is SQVTM and CDR2 is ANQGSEA. Sample: PBMCs. The J gene is TRBJ2-2, the V gene TRBV29-1, with 7 bases lining up with TRBD2. The sequence derives from a woman aged 18 to 35 in good health and CMV-seronegative. CDR3 sequence reads: CSVRLGRGTGELFF. The CDR3 DNA sequence: TGCAGCGTCAGGCTAGGGAGGGGAACCGGGGAGCTGTTTTTT.